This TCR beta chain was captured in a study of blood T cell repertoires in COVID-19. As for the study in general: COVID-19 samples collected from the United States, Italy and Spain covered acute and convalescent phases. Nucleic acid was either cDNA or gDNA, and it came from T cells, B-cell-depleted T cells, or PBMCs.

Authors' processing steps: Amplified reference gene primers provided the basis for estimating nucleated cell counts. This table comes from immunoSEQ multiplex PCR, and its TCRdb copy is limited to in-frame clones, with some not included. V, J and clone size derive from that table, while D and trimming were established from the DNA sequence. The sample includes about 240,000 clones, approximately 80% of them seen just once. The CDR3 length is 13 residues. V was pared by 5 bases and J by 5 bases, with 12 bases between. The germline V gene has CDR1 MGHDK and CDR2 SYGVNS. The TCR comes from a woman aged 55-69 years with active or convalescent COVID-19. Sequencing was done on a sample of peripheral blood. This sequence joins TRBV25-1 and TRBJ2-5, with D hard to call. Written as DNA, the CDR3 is TGTGCCAGCAGTCATCCACGGTCGGAGACCCAGTACTTC. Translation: CASSHPRSETQYF.